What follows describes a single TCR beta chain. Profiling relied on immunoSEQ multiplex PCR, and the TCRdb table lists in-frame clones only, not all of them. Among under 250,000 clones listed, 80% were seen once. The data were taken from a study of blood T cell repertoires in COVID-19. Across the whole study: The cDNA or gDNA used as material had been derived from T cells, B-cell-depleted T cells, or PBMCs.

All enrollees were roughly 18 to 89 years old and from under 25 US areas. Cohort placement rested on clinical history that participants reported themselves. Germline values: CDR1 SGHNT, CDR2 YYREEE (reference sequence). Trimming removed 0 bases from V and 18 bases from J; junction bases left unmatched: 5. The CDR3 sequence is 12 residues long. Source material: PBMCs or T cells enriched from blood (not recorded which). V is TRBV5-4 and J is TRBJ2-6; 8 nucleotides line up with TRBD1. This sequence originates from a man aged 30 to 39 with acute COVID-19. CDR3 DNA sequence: TGTGCCAGCAGCTTGGCCGGACAGGGAGAGACTTTC. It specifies CASSLAGQGETF.